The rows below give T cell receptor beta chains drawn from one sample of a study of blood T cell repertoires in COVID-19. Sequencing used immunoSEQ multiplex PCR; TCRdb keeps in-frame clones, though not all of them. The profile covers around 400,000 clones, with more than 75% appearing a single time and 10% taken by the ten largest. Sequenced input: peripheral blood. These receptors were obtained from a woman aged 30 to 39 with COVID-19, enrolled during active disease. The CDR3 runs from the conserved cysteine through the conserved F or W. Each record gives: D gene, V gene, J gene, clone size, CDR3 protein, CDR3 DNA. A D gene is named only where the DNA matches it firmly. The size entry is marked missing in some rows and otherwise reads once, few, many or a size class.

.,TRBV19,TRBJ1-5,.,CASLNGDSGHGQPQHF,TGTGCCAGTTTAAATGGGGACTCTGGACACGGTCAGCCCCAGCATTTT
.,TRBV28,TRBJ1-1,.,CASSFGESSFTEAFF,TGTGCCAGCAGTTTCGGGGAGTCGAGTTTCACTGAAGCTTTCTTT
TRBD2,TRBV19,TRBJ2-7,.,CASSIRGLAGVSYEQYF,TGTGCCAGTAGTATACGAGGACTAGCGGGAGTATCCTACGAGCAGTACTTC
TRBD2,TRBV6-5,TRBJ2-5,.,CATGRSSGSETQYF,TGTGCCACCGGAAGGTCCAGCGGGAGTGAGACCCAGTACTTC
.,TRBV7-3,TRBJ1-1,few,CASSSELNTEAFF,TGTGCCAGCAGCTCGGAGCTGAACACTGAAGCTTTCTTT
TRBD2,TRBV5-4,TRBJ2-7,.,CASSPAGRADEQYF,TGTGCCAGCAGCCCGGCCGGGAGGGCCGACGAGCAGTACTTC
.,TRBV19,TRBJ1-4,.,CASSMVQTNEKLFF,TGTGCCAGTAGTATGGTACAGACTAATGAAAAACTGTTTTTT
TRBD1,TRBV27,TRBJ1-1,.,CASSLTGGVTEAFF,TGTGCCAGCAGTCTGACAGGGGGTGTAACTGAAGCTTTCTTT
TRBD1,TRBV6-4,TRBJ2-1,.,CASSRDRGYYNEQFF,TGTGCCAGCAGCAGGGACAGGGGATATTACAATGAGCAGTTCTTC
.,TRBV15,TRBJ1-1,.,CATSRDRWSGGTEAFF,TGTGCCACCAGCAGAGATCGGTGGTCCGGTGGCACTGAAGCTTTCTTT
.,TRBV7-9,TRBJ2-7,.,CASSPGGLPYEQYF,TGTGCCAGCAGCCCAGGGGGGCTACCCTACGAGCAGTACTTC
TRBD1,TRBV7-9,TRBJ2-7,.,CASSRTGGINEQYF,TGTGCCAGCAGTCGGACAGGGGGCATCAACGAGCAGTACTTC
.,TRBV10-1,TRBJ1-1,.,CASSRQRTATSEAFF,TGCGCCAGCAGCCGCCAGAGGACAGCTACATCTGAAGCTTTCTTT
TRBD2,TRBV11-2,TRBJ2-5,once,CASSLGLAEETQYF,TGTGCCAGCAGCTTAGGACTAGCGGAAGAGACCCAGTACTTC
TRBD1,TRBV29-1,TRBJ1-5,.,CSVAGTGGGQPQHF,TGCAGCGTTGCGGGGACAGGGGGTGGTCAGCCCCAGCATTTT
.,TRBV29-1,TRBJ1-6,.,CSVDPGGNSPLHF,TGCAGCGTTGATCCTGGAGGCAATTCACCCCTCCACTTT
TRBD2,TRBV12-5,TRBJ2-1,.,CASGLSPSGRPYNEQFF,TGTGCTAGTGGTTTGAGTCCTAGCGGGAGGCCCTACAATGAGCAGTTCTTC
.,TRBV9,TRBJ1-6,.,CASSVAQDSPLHF,TGTGCCAGCAGCGTAGCCCAGGATTCACCCCTCCACTTT
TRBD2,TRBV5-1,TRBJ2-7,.,CASSLQKAGGEQYF,TGCGCCAGCAGCTTGCAAAAAGCGGGAGGCGAGCAGTACTTC
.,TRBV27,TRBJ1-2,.,CASTSTENYGYTF,TGTGCCAGCACCTCGACAGAAAACTATGGCTACACCTTC
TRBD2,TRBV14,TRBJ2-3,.,CASSPPTASGRLNTDTQYF,TGTGCCAGCAGCCCCCCGACGGCTAGCGGGAGGTTGAACACAGATACGCAGTATTTT
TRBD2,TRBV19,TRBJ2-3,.,CASSARTSGTDTQYF,TGTGCCAGTAGTGCCCGGACTAGCGGCACAGATACGCAGTATTTT
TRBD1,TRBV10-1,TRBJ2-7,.,CASRGQGRDEQYF,TGCGCCAGCAGGGGACAGGGCCGGGACGAGCAGTACTTC
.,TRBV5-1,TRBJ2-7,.,CASSPRGAGDAEQYF,TGCGCCAGCAGCCCGAGGGGGGCGGGAGACGCCGAGCAGTACTTC
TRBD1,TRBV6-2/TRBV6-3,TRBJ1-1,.,CASSYPDRVTAFF,TGTGCCAGCAGTTACCCGGACAGGGTCACAGCTTTCTTT
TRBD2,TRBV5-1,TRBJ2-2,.,CASSLVGFPPGLANTGELFF,TGCGCCAGCAGCTTGGTAGGTTTTCCTCCGGGACTAGCCAACACCGGGGAGCTGTTTTTT
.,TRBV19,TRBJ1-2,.,CASSQQVGYGYTF,TGTGCCAGTAGTCAACAGGTCGGCTATGGCTACACCTTC
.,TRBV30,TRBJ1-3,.,CAWDRAGNTIYF,TGTGCCTGGGACAGAGCTGGAAACACCATATATTTT
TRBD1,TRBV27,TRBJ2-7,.,CASSLLGQGVDEQYF,TGTGCCAGCAGTTTATTAGGACAGGGTGTCGACGAGCAGTACTTC
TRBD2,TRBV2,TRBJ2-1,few,CASSPPGLAGEQFF,TGTGCCAGCAGTCCCCCGGGACTAGCGGGCGAGCAGTTCTTC
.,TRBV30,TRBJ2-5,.,CAWSVQGAQYF,TGTGCCTGGAGTGTACAAGGGGCCCAGTACTTC
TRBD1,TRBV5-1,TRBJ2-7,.,CASWDRDRGHEQYF,TGCGCCAGCTGGGACCGGGACAGGGGCCACGAGCAGTACTTC
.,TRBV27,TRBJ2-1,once,CASSLSLAGFNEQFF,TGTGCCAGCAGTTTAAGCCTCGCAGGGTTCAATGAGCAGTTCTTC
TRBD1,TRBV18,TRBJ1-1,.,CASSLPGQPYTEAFF,TGTGCCAGCTCGCTACCGGGACAGCCTTACACTGAAGCTTTCTTT
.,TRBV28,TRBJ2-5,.,CASRPNRGGGETQYF,TGTGCCAGCAGACCCAACAGGGGAGGTGGAGAGACCCAGTACTTC
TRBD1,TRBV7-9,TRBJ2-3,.,CASSFRQGNTDTQYF,TGTGCCAGCAGCTTTCGACAGGGGAACACAGATACGCAGTATTTT
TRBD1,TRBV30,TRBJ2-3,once,CASTGGDRGRTDTQYF,TGTGCCTCCACAGGCGGGGACAGGGGGCGCACAGATACGCAGTATTTT
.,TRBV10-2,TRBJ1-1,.,CASKQQGIVATEAFF,TGCGCCAGCAAACAACAGGGAATAGTGGCCACTGAAGCTTTCTTT
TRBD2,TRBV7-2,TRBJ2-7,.,CASSPDSGRPSEQYF,TGTGCCAGCAGCCCTGATAGCGGGAGGCCCAGCGAGCAGTACTTC
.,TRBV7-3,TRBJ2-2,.,CASSSAGTGELFF,TGTGCCAGCAGCTCTGCCGGCACCGGGGAGCTGTTTTTT
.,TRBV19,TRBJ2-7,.,CASSTREASYEQYF,TGTGCCAGTAGTACCCGGGAAGCCTCCTACGAGCAGTACTTC
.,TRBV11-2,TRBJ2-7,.,CASSLEAGISYEQYF,TGTGCCAGCAGCTTAGAGGCAGGGATAAGCTACGAGCAGTACTTC
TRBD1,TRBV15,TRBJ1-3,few,CATSRDRDPGNTIYF,TGTGCCACCAGCAGGGACAGGGATCCTGGAAACACCATATATTTT
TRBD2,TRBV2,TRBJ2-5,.,CADGLAGTQETQYF,TGTGCCGATGGACTAGCGGGAACTCAAGAGACCCAGTACTTC
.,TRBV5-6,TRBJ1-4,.,CASSLATGVDNEKLFF,TGTGCCAGCAGCTTGGCGACGGGAGTGGATAATGAAAAACTGTTTTTT
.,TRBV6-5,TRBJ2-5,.,CASTGDQETQYF,TGTGCCAGCACAGGGGACCAAGAGACCCAGTACTTC
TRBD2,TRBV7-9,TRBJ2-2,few,CASSPRLAGDHGELFF,TGTGCCAGCAGCCCTCGACTAGCGGGAGATCACGGGGAGCTGTTTTTT
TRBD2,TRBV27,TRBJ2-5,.,CASSLRTSGEETQYF,TGTGCCAGCAGTTTACGTACTAGCGGGGAAGAGACCCAGTACTTC
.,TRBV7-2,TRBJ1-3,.,CASSFATGSRSGNTIYF,TGTGCCAGCAGCTTCGCCACGGGGTCCCGCTCTGGAAACACCATATATTTT